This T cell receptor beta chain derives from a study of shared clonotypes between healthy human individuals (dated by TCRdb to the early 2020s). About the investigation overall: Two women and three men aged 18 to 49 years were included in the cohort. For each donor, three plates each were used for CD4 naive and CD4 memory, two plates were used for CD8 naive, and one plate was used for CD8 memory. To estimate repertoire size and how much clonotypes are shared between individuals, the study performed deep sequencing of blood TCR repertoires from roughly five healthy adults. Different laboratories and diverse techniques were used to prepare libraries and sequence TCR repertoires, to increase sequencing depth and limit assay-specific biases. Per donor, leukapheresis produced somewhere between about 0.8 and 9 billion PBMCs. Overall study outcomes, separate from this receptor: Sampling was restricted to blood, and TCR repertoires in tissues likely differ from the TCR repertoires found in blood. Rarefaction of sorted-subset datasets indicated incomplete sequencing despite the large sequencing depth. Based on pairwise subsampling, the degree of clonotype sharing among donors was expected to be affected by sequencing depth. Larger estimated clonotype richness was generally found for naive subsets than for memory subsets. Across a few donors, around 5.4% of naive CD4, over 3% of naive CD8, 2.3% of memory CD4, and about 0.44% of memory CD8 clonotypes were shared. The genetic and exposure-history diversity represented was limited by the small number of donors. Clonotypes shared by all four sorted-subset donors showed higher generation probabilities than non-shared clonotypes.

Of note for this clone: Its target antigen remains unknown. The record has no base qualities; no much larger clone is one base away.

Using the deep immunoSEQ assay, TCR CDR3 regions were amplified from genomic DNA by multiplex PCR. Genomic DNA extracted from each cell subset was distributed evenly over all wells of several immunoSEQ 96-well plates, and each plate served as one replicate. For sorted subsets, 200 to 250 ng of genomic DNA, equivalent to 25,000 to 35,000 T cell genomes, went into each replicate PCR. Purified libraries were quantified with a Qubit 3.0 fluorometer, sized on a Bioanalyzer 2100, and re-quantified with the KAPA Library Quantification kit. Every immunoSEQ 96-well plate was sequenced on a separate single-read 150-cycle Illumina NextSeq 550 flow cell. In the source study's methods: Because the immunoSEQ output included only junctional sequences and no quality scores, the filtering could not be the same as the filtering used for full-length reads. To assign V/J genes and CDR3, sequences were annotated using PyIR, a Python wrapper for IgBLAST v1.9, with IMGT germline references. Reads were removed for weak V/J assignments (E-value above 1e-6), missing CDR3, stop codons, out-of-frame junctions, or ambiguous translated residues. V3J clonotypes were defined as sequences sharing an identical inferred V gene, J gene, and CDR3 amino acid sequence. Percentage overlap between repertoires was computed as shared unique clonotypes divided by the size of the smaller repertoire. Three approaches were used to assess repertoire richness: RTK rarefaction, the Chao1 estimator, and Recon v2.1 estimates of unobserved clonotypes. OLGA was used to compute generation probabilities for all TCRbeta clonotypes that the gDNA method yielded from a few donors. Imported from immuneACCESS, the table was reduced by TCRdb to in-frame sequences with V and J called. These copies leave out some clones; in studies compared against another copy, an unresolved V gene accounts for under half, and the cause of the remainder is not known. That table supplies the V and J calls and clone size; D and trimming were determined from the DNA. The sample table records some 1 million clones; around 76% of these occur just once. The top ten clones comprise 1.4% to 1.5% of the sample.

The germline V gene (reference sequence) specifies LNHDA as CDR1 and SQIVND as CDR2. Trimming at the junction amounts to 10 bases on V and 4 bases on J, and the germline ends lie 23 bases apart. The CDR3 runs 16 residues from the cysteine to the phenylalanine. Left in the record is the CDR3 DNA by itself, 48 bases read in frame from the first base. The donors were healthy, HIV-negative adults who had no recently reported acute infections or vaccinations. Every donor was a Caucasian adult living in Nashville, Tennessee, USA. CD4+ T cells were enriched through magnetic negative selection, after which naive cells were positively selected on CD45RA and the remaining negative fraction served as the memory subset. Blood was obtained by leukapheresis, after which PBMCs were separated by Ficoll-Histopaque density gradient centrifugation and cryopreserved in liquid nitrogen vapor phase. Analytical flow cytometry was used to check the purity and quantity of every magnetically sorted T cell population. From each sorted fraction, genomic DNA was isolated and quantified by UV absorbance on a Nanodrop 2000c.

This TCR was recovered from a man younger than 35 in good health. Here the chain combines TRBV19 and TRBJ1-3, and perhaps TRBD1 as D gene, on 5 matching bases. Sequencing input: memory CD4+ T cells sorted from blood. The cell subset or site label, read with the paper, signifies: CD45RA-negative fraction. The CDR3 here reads CATKYGTGIAGNTIYF. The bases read TGTGCCACTAAGTACGGGACCGGAATAGCGGGAAACACCATATATTTT.